Sequencing of this T cell receptor (beta chain) was carried out in a study of Ad26.COV2.S vaccination and SARS-CoV-2 variants. Whole-study findings and limits: Using TCR breadth and depth analyses may have led to underestimated total T cell responses.

Documented treatment: roughly 18 received Ad26.COV2.S at low or high dose, single or two shots; 5 received placebo; per-sample allocation not given. Samples analyzed were those drawn on day 63 after the first vaccine or placebo injection. This Boston cohort included adults aged 18-55 years. Ad26.COV2.S expressed prefusion-stabilized spike from the original Wuhan strain. The germline V gene encodes CDR1 MNHEY and CDR2 SVGAGI. The ends lost 2 bases at V and 1 base at J; junction bases unmatched: 4. This CDR3 region has 15 residues. Sequenced by immunoSEQ multiplex PCR; TCRdb stores in-frame clones only, minus some. The sample includes about 400,000 clones, approximately 90% seen only once; the top ten take 3.5% to 4%. Concerning this clone: Its antigen is still unknown.

This chain joins TRBV6-5 and TRBJ2-5; 7 bases line up with TRBD1. The sample consisted of peripheral blood, taken in a trial of Ad26.COV2.S vaccine versus placebo. The sequence was collected from a person between 18 and 65 years old who received the Ad26.COV2.S COVID-19 vaccine or a placebo. The CDR3 protein is CASSYPPGGQETQYF. The CDR3 DNA is TGTGCCAGCAGTTACCCTCCAGGGGGCCAAGAGACCCAGTACTTC.